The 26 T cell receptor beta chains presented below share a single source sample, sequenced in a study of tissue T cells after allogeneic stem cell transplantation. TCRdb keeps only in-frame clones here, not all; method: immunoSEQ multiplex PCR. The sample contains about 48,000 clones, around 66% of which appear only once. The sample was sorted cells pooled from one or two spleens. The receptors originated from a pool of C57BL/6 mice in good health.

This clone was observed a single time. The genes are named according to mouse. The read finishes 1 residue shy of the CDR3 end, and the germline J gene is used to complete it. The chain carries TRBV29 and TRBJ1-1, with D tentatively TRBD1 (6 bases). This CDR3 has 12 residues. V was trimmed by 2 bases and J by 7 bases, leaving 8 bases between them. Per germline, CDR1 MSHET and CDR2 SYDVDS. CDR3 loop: CASSLGTKEVFF. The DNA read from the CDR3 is TGTGCTAGCAGTTTAGGGACAAAAGAAGTCTTC.

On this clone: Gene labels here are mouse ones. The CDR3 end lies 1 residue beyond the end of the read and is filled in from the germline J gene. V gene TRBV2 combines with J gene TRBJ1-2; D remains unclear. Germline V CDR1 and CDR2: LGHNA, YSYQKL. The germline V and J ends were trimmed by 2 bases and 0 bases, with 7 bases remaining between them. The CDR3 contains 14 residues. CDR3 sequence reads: CASSQTGTNSDYTF. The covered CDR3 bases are TGTGCCAGCAGCCAAACCGGGACAAACTCCGACTACACC.

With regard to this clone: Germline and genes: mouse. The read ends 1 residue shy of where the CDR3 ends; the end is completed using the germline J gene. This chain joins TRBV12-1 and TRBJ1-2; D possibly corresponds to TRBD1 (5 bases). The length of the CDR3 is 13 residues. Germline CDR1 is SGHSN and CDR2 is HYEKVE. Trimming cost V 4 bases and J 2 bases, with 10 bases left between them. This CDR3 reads CASSLRDNSDYTF. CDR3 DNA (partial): TGTGCCAGCTCCCTCCGGGACAACTCCGACTACACC.

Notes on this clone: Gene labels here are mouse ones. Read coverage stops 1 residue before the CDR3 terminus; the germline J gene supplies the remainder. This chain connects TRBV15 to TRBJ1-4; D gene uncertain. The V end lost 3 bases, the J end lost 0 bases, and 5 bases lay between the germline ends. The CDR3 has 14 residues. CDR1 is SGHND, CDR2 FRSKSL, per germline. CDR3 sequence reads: CASSFDISNERLFF. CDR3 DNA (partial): TGTGCCAGCAGTTTTGATATTTCCAACGAAAGATTATTT. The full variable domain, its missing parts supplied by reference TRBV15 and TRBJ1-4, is DAGVTQTPRHEVAEKGQTIILKCEPVSGHNDLFWYRQTKIQGLELLSYFRSKSLMEDGGAFKDRFKAEMLNSSFSTLKIQPTEPKDSAVYLCASSFDISNERLFFGHGTKLSVL.

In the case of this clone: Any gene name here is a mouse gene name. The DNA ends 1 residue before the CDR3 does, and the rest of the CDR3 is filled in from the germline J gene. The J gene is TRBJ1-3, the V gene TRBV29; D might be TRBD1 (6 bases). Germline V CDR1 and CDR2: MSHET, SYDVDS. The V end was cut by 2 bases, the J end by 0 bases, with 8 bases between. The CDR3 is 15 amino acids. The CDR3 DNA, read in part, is TGTGCTAGCAGTTTAACGGGGGCTTCTGGAAATACGCTCTAT. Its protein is CASSLTGASGNTLY. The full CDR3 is CASSLTGASGNTLYF.

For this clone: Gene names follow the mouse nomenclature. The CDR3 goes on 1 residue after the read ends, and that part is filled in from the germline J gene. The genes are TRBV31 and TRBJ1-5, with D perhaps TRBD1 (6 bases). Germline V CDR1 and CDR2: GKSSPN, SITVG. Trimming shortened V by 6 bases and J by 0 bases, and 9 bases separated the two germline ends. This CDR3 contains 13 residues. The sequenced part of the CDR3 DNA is TGTGCCTGCGGGACATATAACAACCAGGCTCCGCTT. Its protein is CACGTYNNQAPL. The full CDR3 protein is CACGTYNNQAPLF.

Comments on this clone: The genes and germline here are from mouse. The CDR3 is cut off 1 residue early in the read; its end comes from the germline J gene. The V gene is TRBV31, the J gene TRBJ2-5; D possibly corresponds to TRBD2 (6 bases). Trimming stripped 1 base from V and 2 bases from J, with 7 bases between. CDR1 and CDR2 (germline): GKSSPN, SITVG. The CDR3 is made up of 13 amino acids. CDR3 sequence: CAWSRGVQDTQYF. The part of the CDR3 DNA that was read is TGTGCCTGGAGTCGGGGGGTCCAAGACACCCAGTAC.

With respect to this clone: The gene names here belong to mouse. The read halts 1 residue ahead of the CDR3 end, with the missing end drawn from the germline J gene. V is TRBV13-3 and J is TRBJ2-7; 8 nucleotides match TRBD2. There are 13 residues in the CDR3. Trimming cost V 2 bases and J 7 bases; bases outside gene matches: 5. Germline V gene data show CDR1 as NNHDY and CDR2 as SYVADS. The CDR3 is CASSETGVGEQYF. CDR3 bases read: TGTGCCAGCAGTGAGACTGGGGTGGGGGAACAGTAC.

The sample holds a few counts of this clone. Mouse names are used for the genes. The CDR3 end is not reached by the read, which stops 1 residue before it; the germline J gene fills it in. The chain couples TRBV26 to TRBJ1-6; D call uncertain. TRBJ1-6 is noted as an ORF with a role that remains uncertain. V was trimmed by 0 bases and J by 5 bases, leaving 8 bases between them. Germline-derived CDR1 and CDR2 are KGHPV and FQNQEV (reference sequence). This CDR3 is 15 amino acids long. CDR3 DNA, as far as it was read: TGTGCCAGCAGTCTGTCTATACAAAATAATTCGCCCCTCTAC. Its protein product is CASSLSIQNNSPLY. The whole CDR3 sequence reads CASSLSIQNNSPLYF.

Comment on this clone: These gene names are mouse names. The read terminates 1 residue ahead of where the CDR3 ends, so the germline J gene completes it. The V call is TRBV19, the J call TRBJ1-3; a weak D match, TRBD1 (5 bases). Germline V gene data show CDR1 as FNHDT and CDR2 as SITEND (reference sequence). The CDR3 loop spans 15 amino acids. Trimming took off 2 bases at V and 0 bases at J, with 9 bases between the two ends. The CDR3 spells CASSIPGRSGNTLYF. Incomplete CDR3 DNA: TGTGCCAGCAGTATCCCAGGGCGTTCTGGAAATACGCTCTAT.

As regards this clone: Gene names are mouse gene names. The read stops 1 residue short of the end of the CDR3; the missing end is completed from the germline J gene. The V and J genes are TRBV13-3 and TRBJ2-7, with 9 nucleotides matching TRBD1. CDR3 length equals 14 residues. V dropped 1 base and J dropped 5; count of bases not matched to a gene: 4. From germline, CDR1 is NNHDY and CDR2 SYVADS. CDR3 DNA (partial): TGTGCCAGCAGTGATTGGACAGGGGAAAATGAACAGTAC. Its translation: CASSDWTGENEQY. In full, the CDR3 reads CASSDWTGENEQYF.

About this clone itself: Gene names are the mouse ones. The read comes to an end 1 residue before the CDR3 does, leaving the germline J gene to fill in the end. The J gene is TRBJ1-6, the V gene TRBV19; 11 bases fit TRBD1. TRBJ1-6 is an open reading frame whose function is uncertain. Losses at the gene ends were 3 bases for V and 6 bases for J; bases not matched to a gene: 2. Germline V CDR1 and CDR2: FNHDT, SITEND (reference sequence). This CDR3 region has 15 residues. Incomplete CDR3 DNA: TGTGCCAGCAGTACCGGGACAGGGGGTAATTCGCCCCTCTAC. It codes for CASSTGTGGNSPLY. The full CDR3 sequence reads CASSTGTGGNSPLYF.

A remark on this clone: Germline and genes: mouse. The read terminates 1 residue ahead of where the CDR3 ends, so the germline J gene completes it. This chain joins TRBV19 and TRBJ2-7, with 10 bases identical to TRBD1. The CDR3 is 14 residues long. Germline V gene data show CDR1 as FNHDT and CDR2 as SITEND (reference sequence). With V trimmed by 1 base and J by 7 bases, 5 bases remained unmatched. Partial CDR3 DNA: TGTGCCAGCAGTATAACGGGACAGGGGTGGGAACAGTAC. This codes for CASSITGQGWEQY. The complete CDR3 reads CASSITGQGWEQYF.

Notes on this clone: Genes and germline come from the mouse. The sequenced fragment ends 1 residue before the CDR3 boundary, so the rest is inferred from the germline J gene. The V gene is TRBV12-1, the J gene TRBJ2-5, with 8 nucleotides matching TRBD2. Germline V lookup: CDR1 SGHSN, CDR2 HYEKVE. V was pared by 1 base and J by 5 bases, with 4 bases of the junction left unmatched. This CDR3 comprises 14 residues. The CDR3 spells CASSLPGGIDTQYF. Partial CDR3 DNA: TGTGCCAGCTCTCTACCTGGGGGGATAGACACCCAGTAC. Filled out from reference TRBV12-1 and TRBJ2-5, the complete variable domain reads DSGVVQSPRHIIKEKGGRSVLTCIPISGHSNVVWYQQTLGKELKFLIQHYEKVERDKGFLPSRFSVQQFDDYHSEMNMSALELEDSAMYFCASSLPGGIDTQYFGPGTRLLVL.

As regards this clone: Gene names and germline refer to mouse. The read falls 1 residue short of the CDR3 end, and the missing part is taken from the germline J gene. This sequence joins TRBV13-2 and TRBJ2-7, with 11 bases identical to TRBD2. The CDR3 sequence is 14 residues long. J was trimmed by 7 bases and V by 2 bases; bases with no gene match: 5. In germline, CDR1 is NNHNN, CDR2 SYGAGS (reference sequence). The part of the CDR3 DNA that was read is TGTGCCAGCGGTGAAACTGGGGGGGCGGGGGAACAGTAC. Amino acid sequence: CASGETGGAGEQY. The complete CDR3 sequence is CASGETGGAGEQYF.

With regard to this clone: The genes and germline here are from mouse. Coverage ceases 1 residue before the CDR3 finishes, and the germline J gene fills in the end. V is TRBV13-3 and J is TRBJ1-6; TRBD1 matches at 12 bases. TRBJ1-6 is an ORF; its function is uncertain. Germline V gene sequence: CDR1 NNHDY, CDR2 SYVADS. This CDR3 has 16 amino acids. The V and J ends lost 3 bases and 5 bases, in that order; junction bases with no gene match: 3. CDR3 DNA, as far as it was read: TGTGCCAGCAGTGGGGACAGGGGGCGGAATAATTCGCCCCTCTAC. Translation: CASSGDRGRNNSPLY. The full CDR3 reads CASSGDRGRNNSPLYF.

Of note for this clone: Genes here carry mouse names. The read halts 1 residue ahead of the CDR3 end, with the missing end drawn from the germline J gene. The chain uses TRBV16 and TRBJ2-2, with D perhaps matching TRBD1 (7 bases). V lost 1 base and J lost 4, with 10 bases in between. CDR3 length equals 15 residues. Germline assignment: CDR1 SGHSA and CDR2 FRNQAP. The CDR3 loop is CASSLGEGATGQLYF. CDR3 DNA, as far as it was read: TGTGCAAGCAGCTTAGGAGAGGGGGCCACCGGGCAGCTCTAC.

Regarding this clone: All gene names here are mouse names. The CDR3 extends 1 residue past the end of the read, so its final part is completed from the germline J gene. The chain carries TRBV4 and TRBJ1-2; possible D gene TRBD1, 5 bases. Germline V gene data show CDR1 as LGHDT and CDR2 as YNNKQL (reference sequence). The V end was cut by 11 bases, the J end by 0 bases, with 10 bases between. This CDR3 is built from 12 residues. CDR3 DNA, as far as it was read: TGTGCCCCGGCAGGGTCAAACTCCGACTACACC. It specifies CAPAGSNSDYT. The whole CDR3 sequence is CAPAGSNSDYTF. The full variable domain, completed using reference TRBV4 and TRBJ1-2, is ETAVFQTPNYHVTQVGNEVSFNCKQTLGHDTMYWYKQDSKKLLKIMFSYNNKQLIVNETVPRRFSPQSSDKAHLNLRIKSVEPEDSAVYLCAPAGSNSDYTFGSGTRLLVI.

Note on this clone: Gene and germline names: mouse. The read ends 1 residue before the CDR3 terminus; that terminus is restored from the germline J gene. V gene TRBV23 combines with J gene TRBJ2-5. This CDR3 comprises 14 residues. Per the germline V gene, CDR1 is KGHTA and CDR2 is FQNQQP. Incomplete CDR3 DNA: TGCTCCAGCAGTCAATCGAGGGGGGACGACACCCAGTAC. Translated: CSSSQSRGDDTQY. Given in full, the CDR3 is CSSSQSRGDDTQYF.

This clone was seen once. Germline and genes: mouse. The CDR3 loop reads CASSLGLGVYAEQFF. The CDR3 bases that were read are TGTGCCAGCAGTTTAGGACTGGGGGTCTATGCTGAGCAGTTC. V is TRBV15 and J is TRBJ2-1, with 9 nucleotides matching TRBD2. With the read ending 1 residue before the CDR3 end, the germline J gene is used to fill in that end. Germline loops: CDR1 SGHND, CDR2 FRSKSL. J was trimmed by 3 bases and V by 1 base; bases with no gene match: 1. This CDR3 spans 15 amino acids.

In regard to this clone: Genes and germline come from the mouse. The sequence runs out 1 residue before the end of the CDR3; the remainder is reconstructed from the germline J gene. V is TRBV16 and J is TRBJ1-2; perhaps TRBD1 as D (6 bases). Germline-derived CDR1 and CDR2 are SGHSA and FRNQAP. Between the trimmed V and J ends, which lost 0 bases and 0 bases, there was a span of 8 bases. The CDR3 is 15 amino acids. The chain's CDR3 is CASSLDRQANSDYTF. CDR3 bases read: TGTGCAAGCAGCTTAGATAGACAGGCAAACTCCGACTACACC.

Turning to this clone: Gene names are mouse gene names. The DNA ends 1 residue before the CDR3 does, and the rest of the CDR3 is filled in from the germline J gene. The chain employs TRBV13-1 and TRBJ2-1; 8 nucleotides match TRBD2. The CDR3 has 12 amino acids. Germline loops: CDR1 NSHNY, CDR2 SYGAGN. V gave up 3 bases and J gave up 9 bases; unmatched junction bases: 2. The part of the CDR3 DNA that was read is TGTGCCAGCAGTGGACTGGGGAATGAGCAGTTC. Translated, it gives CASSGLGNEQF. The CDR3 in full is CASSGLGNEQFF.

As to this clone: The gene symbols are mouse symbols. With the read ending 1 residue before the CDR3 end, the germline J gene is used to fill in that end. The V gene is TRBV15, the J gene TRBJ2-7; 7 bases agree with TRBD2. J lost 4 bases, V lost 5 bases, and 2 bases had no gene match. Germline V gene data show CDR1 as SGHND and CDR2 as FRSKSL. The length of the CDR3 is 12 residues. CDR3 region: CASSPGLYEQYF. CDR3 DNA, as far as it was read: TGTGCCAGCAGTCCGGGACTGTATGAACAGTAC.

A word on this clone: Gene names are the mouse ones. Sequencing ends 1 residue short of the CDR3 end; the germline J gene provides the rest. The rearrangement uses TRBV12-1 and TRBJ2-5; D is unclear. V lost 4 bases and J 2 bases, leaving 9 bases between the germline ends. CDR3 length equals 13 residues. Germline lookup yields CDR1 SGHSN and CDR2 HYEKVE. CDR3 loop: CASSPALQDTQYF. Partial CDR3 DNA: TGTGCCAGCTCCCCGGCCCTCCAAGACACCCAGTAC.

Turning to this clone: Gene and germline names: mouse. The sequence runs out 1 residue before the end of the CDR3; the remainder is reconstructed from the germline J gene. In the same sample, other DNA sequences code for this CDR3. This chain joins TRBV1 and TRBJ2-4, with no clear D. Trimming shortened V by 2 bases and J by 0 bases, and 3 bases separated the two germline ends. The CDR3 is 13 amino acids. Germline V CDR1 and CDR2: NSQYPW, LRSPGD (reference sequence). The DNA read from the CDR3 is TGCACCTGCAGTGCAACTAGTCAAAACACCTTGTAC. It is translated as CTCSATSQNTLY. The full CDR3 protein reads CTCSATSQNTLYF.

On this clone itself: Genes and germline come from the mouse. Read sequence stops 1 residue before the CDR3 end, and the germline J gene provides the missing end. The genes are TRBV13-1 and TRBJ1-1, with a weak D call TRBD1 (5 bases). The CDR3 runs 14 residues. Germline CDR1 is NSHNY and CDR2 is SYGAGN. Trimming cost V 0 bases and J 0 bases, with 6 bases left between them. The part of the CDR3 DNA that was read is TGTGCCAGCAGTGATGCGGGACAGAACACAGAAGTCTTC. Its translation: CASSDAGQNTEVF. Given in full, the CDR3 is CASSDAGQNTEVFF.